A single sample gave rise to the 14 T cell receptor beta chains below, sequenced in a study of T cell responses to AZD1222 COVID-19 vaccine. Produced via immunoSEQ multiplex PCR; TCRdb's table is partial and in-frame only. The data contain around 140,000 clones, 70% to 90% of them singletons. Sequencing used peripheral blood, obtained on day 0 of AZD1222 vaccination. These receptors all come from an adult in good health.

V and J are TRBV5-1 and TRBJ2-5; D perhaps matches TRBD1 (6 bases). Germline assignment: CDR1 SGHRS and CDR2 YFSETQ. Trimming cost V 0 bases and J 0 bases, with 9 bases left between them. This CDR3 spans 15 amino acids. The CDR3 protein is CASSLGTVNQETQYF. Written as DNA, the CDR3 is TGCGCCAGCAGCTTGGGGACAGTTAACCAAGAGACCCAGTACTTC.

The rearrangement links TRBV7-9 to TRBJ1-3; D is uncertain. The CDR3 loop spans 15 amino acids. The germline gives CDR1 SEHNR, CDR2 FQNEAQ (reference sequence). V dropped 7 bases and J dropped 4 bases, with 17 bases sitting between them. The CDR3 loop reads CASNPQDPSGNTIYF. The CDR3 region has the DNA TGTGCCAGCAATCCTCAGGATCCATCGGGAAACACCATATATTTT. Supplemented by reference TRBV7-9 and TRBJ1-3, the full variable domain reads DTGVSQNPRHKITKRGQNVTFRCDPISEHNRLYWYRQTLGQGPEFLTYFQNEAQLEKSRLLSDRFSAERPKGSFSTLEIQRTEQGDSAMYLCASNPQDPSGNTIYFGEGSWLTVV.

This chain links TRBV29-1 with TRBJ2-3; maybe TRBD2 (5 bases). CDR1 SQVTM and CDR2 ANQGSEA come from the germline V gene. V was cut by 4 bases and J by 2 bases, with 16 bases left in between. CDR3 length: 15 amino acids. The CDR3 reads CSVVLSERNTDTQYF. The CDR3 DNA reads as TGCAGCGTTGTGCTCTCTGAGCGGAACACAGATACGCAGTATTTT.

The chain employs TRBV9 and TRBJ2-3; D gene ambiguous. V dropped 0 bases and J dropped 0 bases, with 14 bases sitting between them. The CDR3 has 17 amino acids. The germline CDR1 and CDR2 sequences are SGDLS and YYNGEE. CDR3 amino acids: CASSVGAGGMSTDTQYF. Written as DNA, the CDR3 is TGTGCCAGCAGCGTAGGAGCCGGCGGTATGAGCACAGATACGCAGTATTTT.

CDR3 sequence (DNA): TGTGCCAGCAGTGAAAGCGGGACACCGAACACTGAAGCTTTCTTT. Residues: CASSESGTPNTEAFF. This chain uses TRBV6-4 with TRBJ1-1, with D tentatively TRBD1 (6 bases). The germline V gene encodes CDR1 MRHNA and CDR2 SNTAGT. The CDR3 is 15 residues long. The V gene lost 3 bases and the J gene lost 1 base, with 12 bases spanning the gap.

The rearrangement uses TRBV29-1 and TRBJ2-3; 7 positions match TRBD2. Germline CDR1 SQVTM, CDR2 ANQGSEA. The CDR3 contains 17 residues. The V segment lost 0 bases and the J segment 0 bases; nucleotides outside the gene matches: 9. This CDR3 reads CSVEDSLAALSTDTQYF. In DNA form, the CDR3 reads TGCAGCGTTGAAGACTCTCTAGCGGCCCTTAGCACAGATACGCAGTATTTT.

The chain couples TRBV14 to TRBJ2-3; D may correspond to TRBD1 or TRBD2 (5 bases each). The V end was cut by 0 bases, the J end by 3 bases, with 16 bases between. The CDR3 has 17 residues. Germline-derived CDR1 and CDR2 are SGHDN and FVKESK. CDR3 nucleotide sequence: TGTGCCAGCAGCCAAGAGGGACGGAGTGGAAGGACAGATACGCAGTATTTT. Translated, it gives CASSQEGRSGRTDTQYF.

This chain connects TRBV19 to TRBJ2-2; D may match TRBD1 or TRBD2 (6 bases each). V was shortened by 3 bases and J by 9 bases, with 14 bases between the two germline ends. The CDR3 is 14 residues long. Per germline, CDR1 LNHDA and CDR2 SQIVND (reference sequence). The CDR3 loop is CASSMIQGGRELFF. The CDR3 DNA sequence: TGTGCCAGTAGTATGATACAGGGAGGCCGGGAGCTGTTTTTT.

V and J are TRBV13 and TRBJ2-3, with TRBD1 as a possible D gene (6 bases). The germline V gene encodes CDR1 PRHDT and CDR2 FYEKMQ (reference sequence). There are 18 residues in the CDR3. V was pared by 1 base and J by 2 bases, with 19 bases between. The DNA of the CDR3 is TGTGCCAGCAGCTTAGTAGCCGACATACAGGGTTACACAGATACGCAGTATTTT. The encoded protein is CASSLVADIQGYTDTQYF.

The chain joins TRBV30 to TRBJ2-2; a weak D match, TRBD2 (5 bases). Trimming left V 0 bases short and J 5 bases short, with 7 bases between. The germline V gene has CDR1 GTSNPN and CDR2 SVGIG (reference sequence). The CDR3 length is 13 residues. CDR3 bases: TGTGCCTGGAGTGTACTAGAAACCGGGGAGCTGTTTTTT. Translating it yields CAWSVLETGELFF.

The chain carries TRBV6-5 and TRBJ2-2; 7 nucleotides agree with TRBD1. The ends lost 5 bases at V and 5 bases at J; junction bases unmatched: 5. Germline V gives CDR1 MNHEY, CDR2 SVGAGI. This CDR3 contains 14 residues. DNA for the CDR3: TGTGCCAGCAGTCAGGCCAGGGGGACCGGGGAGCTGTTTTTT. This codes for CASSQARGTGELFF.

This chain uses TRBV6-6 with TRBJ1-5; D unresolved. Deletions cut 7 bases from V and 4 bases from J, with 14 bases between. The CDR3 length is 14 residues. Germline V CDR1 and CDR2: MNHNY, SVGAGI (reference sequence). In nucleotides, the CDR3 is TGTGCCAGCACTACTCGGTCCTCGAATCAGCCCCAGCATTTT. Encoded protein: CASTTRSSNQPQHF.

The chain combines TRBV30 with TRBJ2-7; 7 nucleotides agree with TRBD2. Germline V gene sequence: CDR1 GTSNPN, CDR2 SVGIG (reference sequence). This CDR3 region has 14 residues. The trim removed 5 bases at V and 6 bases at J, leaving 13 bases unmatched. CDR3 sequence reads: CAWAMGGLGGEQYF. The CDR3 nucleotides are TGTGCCTGGGCTATGGGGGGGTTGGGAGGCGAGCAGTACTTC.

The rearrangement links TRBV5-8 to TRBJ1-3; no clear D gene. The CDR3 spans 13 residues. Germline loops: CDR1 SGHTS, CDR2 YDEGEE. The V gene lost 4 bases and the J gene lost 0 bases, with 5 bases spanning the gap. This CDR3 reads CASSGFSGNTIYF. CDR3 nucleotide sequence: TGTGCCAGCAGCGGCTTCTCTGGAAACACCATATATTTT. The full variable domain, completed using reference TRBV5-8 and TRBJ1-3, is EAGVTQSPTHLIKTRGQQATLRCSPISGHTSVYWYQQALGLGLQFLLWYDEGEERNRGNFPPRFSGRQFPNYSSELNVNALELEDSALYLCASSGFSGNTIYFGEGSWLTVV.